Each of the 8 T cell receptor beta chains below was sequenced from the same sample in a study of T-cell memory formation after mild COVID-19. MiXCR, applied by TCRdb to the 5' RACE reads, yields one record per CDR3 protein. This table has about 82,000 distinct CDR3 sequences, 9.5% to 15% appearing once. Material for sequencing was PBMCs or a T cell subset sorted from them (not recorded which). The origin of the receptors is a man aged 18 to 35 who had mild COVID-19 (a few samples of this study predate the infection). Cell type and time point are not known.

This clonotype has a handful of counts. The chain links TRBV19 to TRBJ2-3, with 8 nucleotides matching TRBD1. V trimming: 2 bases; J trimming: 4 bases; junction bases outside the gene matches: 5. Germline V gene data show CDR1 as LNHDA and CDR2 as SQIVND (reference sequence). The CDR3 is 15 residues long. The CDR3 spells CASSILLTGADTQYF. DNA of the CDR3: TGTGCCAGTAGTATACTCCTGACAGGGGCAGATACGCAGTATTTT.

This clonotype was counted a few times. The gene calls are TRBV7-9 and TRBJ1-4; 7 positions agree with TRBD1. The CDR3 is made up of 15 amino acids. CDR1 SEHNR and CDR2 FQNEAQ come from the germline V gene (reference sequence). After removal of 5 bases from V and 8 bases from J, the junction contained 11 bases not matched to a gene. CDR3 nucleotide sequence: TGTGCCAGCAGCCCTGAGGGACAGCAGGTCGAAAAACTGTTTTTT. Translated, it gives CASSPEGQQVEKLFF.

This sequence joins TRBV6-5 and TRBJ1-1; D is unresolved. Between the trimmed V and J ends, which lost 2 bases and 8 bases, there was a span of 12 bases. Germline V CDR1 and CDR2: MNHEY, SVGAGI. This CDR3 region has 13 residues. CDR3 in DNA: TGTGCCAGCAGTTACCTTTCCATGGGGGAAGCTTTCTTT. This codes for CASSYLSMGEAFF.

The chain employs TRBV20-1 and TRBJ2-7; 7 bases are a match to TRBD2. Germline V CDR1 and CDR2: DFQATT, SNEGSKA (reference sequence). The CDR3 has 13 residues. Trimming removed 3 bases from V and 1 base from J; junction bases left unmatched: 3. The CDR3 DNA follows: TGCAGTGCTAGGAGCGGGGAGTCCTACGAGCAGTACTTC. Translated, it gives CSARSGESYEQYF.

The DNA of the CDR3 is TGTGCCAGCAGCGTCAGCTCGGGGGGTCCATACGAGCAGTACTTC. It yields the protein CASSVSSGGPYEQYF. V is TRBV7-6 and J is TRBJ2-7, with 7 bases lining up with TRBD2. The V gene's germline CDR1 is SGHVS and CDR2 FNYEAQ. The CDR3 length is 15 residues. J gave up 4 bases and V 5 bases, and 11 bases lay outside the gene matches.

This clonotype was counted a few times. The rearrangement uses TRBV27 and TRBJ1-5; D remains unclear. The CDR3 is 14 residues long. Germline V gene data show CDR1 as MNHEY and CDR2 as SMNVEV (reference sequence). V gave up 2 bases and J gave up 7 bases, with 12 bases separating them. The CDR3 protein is CASSLVGGWQPQHF. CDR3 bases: TGTGCCAGCAGTTTAGTGGGAGGATGGCAGCCCCAGCATTTT.

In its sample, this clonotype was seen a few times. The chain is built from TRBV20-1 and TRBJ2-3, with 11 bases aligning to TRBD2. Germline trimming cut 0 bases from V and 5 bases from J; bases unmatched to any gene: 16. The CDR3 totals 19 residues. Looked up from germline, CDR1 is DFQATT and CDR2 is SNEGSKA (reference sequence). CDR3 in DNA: TGCAGTGCTAGAGACGAACTAGCGGGGGCGCCGAACCTTAGAGATACGCAGTATTTT. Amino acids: CSARDELAGAPNLRDTQYF.

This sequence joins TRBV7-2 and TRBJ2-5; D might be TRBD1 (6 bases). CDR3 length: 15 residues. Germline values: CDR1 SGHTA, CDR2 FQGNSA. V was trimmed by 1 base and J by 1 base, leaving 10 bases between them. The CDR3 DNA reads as TGTGCCAGCAGCTTAGTCCACAGGGCCCAAGAGACCCAGTACTTC. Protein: CASSLVHRAQETQYF.